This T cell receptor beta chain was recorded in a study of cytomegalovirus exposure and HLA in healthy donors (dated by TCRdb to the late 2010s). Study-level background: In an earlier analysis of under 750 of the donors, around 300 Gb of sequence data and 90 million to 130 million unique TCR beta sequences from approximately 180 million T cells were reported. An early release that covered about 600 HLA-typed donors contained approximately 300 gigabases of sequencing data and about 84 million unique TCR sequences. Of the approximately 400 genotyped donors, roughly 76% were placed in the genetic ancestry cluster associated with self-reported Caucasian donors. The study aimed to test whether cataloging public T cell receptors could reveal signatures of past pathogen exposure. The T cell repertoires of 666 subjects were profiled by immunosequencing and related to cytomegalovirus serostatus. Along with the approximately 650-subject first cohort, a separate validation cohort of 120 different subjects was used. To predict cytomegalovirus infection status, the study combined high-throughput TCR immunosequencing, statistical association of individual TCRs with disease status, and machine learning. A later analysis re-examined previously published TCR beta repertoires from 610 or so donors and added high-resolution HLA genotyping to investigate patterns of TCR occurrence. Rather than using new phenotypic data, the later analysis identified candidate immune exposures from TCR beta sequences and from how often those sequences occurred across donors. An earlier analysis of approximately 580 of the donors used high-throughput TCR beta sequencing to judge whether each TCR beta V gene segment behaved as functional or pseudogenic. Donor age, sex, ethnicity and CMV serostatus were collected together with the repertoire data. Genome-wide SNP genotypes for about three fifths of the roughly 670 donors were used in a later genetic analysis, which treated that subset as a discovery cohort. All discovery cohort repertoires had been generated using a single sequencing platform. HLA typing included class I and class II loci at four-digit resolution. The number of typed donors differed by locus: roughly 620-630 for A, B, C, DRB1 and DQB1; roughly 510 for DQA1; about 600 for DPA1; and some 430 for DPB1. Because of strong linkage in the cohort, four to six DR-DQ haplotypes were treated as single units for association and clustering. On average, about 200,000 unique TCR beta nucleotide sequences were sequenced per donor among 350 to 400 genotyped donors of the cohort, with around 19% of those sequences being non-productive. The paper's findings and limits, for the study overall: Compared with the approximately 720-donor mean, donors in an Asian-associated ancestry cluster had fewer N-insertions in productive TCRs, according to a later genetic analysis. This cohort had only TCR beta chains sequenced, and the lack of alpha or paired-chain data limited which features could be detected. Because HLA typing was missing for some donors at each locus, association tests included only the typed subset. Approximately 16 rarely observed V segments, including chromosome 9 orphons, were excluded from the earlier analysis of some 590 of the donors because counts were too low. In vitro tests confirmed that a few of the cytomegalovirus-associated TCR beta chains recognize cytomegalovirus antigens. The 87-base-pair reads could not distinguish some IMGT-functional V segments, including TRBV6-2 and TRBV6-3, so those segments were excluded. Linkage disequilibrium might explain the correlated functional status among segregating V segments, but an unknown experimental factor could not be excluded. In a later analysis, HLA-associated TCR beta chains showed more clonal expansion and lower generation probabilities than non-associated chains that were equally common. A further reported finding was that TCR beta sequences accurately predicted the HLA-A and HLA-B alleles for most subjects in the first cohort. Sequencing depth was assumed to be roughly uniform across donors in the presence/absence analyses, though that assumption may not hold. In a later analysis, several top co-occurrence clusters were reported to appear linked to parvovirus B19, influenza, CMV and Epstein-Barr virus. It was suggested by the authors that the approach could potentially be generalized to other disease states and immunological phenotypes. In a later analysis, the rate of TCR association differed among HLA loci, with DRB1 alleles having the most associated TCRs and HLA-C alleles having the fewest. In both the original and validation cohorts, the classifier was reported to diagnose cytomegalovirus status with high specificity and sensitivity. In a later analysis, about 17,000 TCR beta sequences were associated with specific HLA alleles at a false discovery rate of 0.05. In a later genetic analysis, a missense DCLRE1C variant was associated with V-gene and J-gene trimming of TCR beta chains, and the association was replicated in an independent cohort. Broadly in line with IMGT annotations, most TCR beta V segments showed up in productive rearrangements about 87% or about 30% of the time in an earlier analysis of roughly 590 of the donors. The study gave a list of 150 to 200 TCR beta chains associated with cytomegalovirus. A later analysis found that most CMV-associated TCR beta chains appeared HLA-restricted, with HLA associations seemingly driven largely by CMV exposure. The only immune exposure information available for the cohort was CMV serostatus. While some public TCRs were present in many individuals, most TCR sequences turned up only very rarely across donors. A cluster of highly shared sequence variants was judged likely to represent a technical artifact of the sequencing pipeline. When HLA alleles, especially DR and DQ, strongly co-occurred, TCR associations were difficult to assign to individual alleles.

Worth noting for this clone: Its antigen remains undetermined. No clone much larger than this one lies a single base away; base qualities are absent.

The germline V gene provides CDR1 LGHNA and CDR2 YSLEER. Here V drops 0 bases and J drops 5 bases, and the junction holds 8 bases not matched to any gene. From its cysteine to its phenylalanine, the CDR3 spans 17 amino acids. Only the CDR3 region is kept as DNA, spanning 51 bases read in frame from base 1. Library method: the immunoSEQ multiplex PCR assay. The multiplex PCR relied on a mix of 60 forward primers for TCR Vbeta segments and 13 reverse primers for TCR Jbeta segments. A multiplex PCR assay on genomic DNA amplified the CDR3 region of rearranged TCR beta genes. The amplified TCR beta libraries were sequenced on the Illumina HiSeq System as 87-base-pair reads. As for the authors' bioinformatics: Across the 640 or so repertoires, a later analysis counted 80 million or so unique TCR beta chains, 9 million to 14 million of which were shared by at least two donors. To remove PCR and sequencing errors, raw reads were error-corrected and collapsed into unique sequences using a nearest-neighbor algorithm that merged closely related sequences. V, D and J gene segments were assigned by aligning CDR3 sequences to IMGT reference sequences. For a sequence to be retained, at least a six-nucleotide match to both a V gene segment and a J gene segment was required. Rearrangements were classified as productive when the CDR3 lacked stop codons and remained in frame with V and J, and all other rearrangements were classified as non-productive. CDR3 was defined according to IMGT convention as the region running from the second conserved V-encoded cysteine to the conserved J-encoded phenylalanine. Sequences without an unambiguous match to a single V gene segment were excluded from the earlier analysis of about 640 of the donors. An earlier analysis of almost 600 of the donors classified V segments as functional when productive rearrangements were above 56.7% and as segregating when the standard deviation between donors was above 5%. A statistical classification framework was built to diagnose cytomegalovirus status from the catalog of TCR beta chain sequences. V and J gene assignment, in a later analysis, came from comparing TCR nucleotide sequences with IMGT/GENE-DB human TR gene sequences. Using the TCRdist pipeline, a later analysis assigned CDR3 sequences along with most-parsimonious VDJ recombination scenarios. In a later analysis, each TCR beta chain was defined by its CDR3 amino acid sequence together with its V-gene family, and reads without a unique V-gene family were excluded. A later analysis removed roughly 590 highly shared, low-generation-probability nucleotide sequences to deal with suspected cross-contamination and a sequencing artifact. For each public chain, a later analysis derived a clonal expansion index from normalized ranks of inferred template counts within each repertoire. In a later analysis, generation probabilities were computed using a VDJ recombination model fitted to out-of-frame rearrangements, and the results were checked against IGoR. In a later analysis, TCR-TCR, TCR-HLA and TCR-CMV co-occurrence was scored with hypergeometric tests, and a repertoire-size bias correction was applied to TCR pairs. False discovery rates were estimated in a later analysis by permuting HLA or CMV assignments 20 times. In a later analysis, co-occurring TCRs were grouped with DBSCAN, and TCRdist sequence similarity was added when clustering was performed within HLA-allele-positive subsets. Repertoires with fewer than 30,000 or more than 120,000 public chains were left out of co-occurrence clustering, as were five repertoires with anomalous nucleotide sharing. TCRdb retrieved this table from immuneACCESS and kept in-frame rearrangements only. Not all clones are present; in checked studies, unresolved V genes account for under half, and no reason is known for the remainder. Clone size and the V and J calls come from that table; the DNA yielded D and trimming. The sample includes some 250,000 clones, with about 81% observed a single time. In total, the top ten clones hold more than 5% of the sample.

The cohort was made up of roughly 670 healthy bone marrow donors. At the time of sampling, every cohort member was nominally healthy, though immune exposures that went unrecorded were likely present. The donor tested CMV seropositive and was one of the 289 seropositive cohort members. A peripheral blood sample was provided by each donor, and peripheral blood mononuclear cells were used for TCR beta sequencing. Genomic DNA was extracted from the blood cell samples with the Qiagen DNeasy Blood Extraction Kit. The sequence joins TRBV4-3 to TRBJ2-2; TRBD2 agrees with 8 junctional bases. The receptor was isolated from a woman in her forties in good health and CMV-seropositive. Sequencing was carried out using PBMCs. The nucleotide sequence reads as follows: TGCGCCAGCAGCCAAGATCTTCGGGGGGGCCGGACCGGGGAGCTGTTTTTT. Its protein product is CASSQDLRGGRTGELFF.